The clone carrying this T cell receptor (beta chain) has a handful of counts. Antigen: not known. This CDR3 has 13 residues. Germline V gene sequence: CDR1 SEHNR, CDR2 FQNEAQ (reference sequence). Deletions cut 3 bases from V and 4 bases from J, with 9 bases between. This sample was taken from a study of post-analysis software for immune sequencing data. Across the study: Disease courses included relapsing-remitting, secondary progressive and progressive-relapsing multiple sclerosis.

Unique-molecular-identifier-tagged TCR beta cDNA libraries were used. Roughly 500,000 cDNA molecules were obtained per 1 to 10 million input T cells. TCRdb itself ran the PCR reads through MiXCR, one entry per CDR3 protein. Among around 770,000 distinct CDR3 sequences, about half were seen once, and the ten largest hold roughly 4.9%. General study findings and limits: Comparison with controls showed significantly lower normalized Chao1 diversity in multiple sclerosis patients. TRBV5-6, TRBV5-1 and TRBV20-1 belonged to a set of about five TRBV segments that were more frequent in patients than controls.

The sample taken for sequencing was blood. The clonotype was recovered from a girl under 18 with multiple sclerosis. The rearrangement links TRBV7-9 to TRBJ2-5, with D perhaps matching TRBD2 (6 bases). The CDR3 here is CASSLGGPETQYF. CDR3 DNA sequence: TGTGCCAGCAGCTTGGGAGGCCCAGAGACCCAGTACTTC.